This T cell receptor beta chain is drawn from a study of cytomegalovirus exposure and HLA in healthy donors. CDR3 size: 17 residues. V lost 7 bases, J lost 2 bases, and 8 bases stayed unmatched. Germline V lookup: CDR1 SNHLY, CDR2 FYNNEI. TCRdb's table, derived via immunoSEQ multiplex PCR, lists solely in-frame clones and lacks some. The table lists over 100,000 clones, about 95% of them singletons, with 0.89% in the top ten. The V gene is TRBV2, the J gene TRBJ2-2, with 12 bases identical to TRBD2. Sequencing was done on a sample of PBMCs. The clonotype originates from a woman younger than 30 in good health and CMV-seronegative. In DNA, the CDR3 is TGTGCCAGCAAGACTAGCGGGAGTTATTTTAACACCGGGGAGCTGTTTTTT. Translation gives CASKTSGSYFNTGELFF.